The sequence of this T cell receptor beta chain was determined in a study of beta chain features in type 1 diabetes. Expressed TCRB transcripts were sequenced because the entire RNA isolate underwent reverse transcription. TCRdb's copy holds only in-frame clones and misses some; the assay was immunoSEQ multiplex PCR. The data contain roughly 220,000 clones, 16% of them singletons. Comments on this clone: Its antigen remains unidentified.

Findings and limits, study-wide: Patients with Type 1 diabetes showed moderately but significantly shorter TCRB CDR3s in all four CD4+ subsets.

This CDR3 has 12 residues. V was clipped by 4 bases and J by 3 bases, with 4 bases between them. Germline V gene lookup returns CDR1 MGHDK and CDR2 SYGVNS. Sequenced sample: naive CD4+ T cells from blood. The receptor was derived from a man under 40 with type 1 diabetes. The rearrangement joins TRBV25-1 to TRBJ2-1; D remains unclear. The DNA for the CDR3 is TGTGCCAGCAGTGGCATCTACAATGAGCAGTTCTTC. It translates to CASSGIYNEQFF. The variable domain in full, with the rest retrieved from reference TRBV25-1 and TRBJ2-1, is EADIYQTPRYLVIGTGKKITLECSQTMGHDKMYWYQQDPGMELHLIHYSYGVNSTEKGDLSSESTVSRIRTEHFPLTLESARPSHTSQYLCASSGIYNEQFFGPGTRLTVL.